This T cell receptor (beta chain) came from a study of OX40 agonist ivuxolimab in advanced cancers. Whole-study results and caveats: Partial responders dosed at 0.1-3.0 mg/kg displayed clonal expansion ranking among the lowest.

In its sample, this clone was seen once. As yet, its antigen is unknown. This CDR3 is 16 amino acids long. Trimming left V 4 bases short and J 8 bases short, with 20 bases between. Looked up from germline, CDR1 is SNHLY and CDR2 is FYNNEI. Here immunoSEQ multiplex PCR was the method, and the copy in TCRdb shows in-frame clones only, minus some. This sample has 35,000 to 45,000 clones, with about 82% found just once. The TCR originated in an adult with an advanced solid tumor such as melanoma, head and neck, liver or kidney cancer. Source: CD4+ or CD8+ T cells sorted from blood, taken in a trial of the OX40 agonist ivuxolimab. V gene TRBV2 combines with J gene TRBJ1-4, with TRBD1 as a possible D gene (6 bases). In DNA, the CDR3 is TGTGCCAGCAGTGGCTCAGGATGGCAGGGGAAGGAAAAACTGTTTTTT. Protein: CASSGSGWQGKEKLFF.